Below, 10 T cell receptor beta chains from the same sample are listed, as sequenced in a study of T cell repertoires in cytomegalovirus infection. What these receptors recognize is not known. TCRdb reprocessed the reads with MiXCR, giving one entry per CDR3 protein. Of hundreds of thousands of distinct CDR3 sequences listed, 33% are singletons. Sequenced material: cultured PBMCs, taken from culture after CMV antigen stimulation. These receptors originate from a human donor in good health (CMV status not recorded). Some clones in this sample may be carry-over from other donors' samples.

In its sample, this clonotype was seen a few times. This chain connects TRBV11-2 to TRBJ2-5; D is undetermined. The CDR3 is 15 residues long. Germline assignment: CDR1 SGHAT and CDR2 FQNNGV. Deletions cut 0 bases from V and 4 bases from J, with 12 bases between. CDR3 region: CASSLEFNLVETQYF. CDR3 nucleotide sequence: TGTGCCAGCAGCTTAGAGTTCAATCTGGTAGAGACCCAGTACTTC.

CDR3 region: CASSLRGQGVLNTEAFF. CDR3 DNA sequence: TGTGCCAGCAGTTTACGAGGACAGGGGGTTTTGAACACTGAAGCTTTCTTT. J is TRBJ1-1 and V is TRBV28, with 10 bases aligning to TRBD1. CDR1 and CDR2 (germline): MDHEN, SYDVKM. The length of the CDR3 is 17 residues. V trimming: 2 bases; J trimming: 0 bases; junction bases outside the gene matches: 6. Filled out from reference TRBV28 and TRBJ1-1, the complete variable domain reads DVKVTQSSRYLVKRTGEKVFLECVQDMDHENMFWYRQDPGLGLRLIYFSYDVKMKEKGDIPEGYSVSREKKERFSLILESASTNQTSMYLCASSLRGQGVLNTEAFFGQGTRLTVV.

CDR3 bases: TGCGCCAGCAGCCAAGATCCCCCCAGCGGTAGCTCCTACGAGCAGTACTTC. It yields the protein CASSQDPPSGSSYEQYF. The J gene is TRBJ2-7, the V gene TRBV4-3; the D gene is possibly TRBD2 (5 bases). Trimming left V 0 bases short and J 0 bases short, with 15 bases between. CDR1 LGHNA and CDR2 YSLEER come from the germline V gene. CDR3 length: 17 residues.

About this clonotype: This may be a read error, as it is one base from a much larger clone. V is TRBV7-2 and J is TRBJ2-2; tentative D call: TRBD2 (5 bases). This CDR3 has 15 residues. The ends were cut back, 6 bases at V and 4 bases at J, with 15 bases in the middle. Germline-derived CDR1 and CDR2 are SGHTA and FQGNSA. Here the CDR3 DNA reads TGTGCCAGCAGGAGGTGGAGGTCGACCACCGGGGAGCTGTTTTTT. This gives the protein CASRRWRSTTGELFF.

This clonotype was detected ten times or more. This chain connects TRBV6-1 to TRBJ1-5; possibly TRBD1 for D (5 bases). The germline V gene encodes CDR1 MNHNS and CDR2 SASEGT. The CDR3 contains 14 residues. The germline V and J ends were trimmed by 4 bases and 5 bases, with 12 bases remaining between them. CDR3 in amino acids: CASSVPGLDQPQHF. In DNA form, the CDR3 reads TGTGCCAGCAGTGTACCGGGACTCGATCAGCCCCAGCATTTT.

The gene calls are TRBV28 and TRBJ2-7; maybe TRBD2 (6 bases). CDR1 is MDHEN, CDR2 SYDVKM, per germline. V gave up 6 bases and J gave up 6 bases, with 21 bases separating them. The CDR3 has 15 amino acids. CDR3 region: CASSRTIGGAREQYF. CDR3 DNA sequence: TGTGCCAGCAGCCGGACTATAGGCGGGGCCCGCGAGCAGTACTTC.

This chain joins TRBV11-2 and TRBJ2-3; 10 nucleotides agree with TRBD2. The V gene end was trimmed by 6 bases and the J gene end by 4 bases; junction bases not matched to a gene: 7. Per germline, CDR1 SGHAT and CDR2 FQNNGV. The CDR3 sequence is 15 residues long. CDR3 DNA sequence: TGTGCCAGCAGGAATTTAGCGGGAGGCCCAGATACGCAGTATTTT. Protein sequence: CASRNLAGGPDTQYF.

This clonotype was counted between two and nine times. The gene calls are TRBV11-2 and TRBJ2-3; D may be TRBD1 (5 bases). Trimming shortened V by 5 bases and J by 4 bases, and 16 bases separated the two germline ends. Germline CDR1 SGHAT, CDR2 FQNNGV. This CDR3 has 15 amino acids. Written as DNA, the CDR3 is TGTGCCAGCAGCCTTCCTCTGACAGAGGCAGATACGCAGTATTTT. Translated, it gives CASSLPLTEADTQYF.

This chain links TRBV7-2 with TRBJ2-5, with D possibly TRBD1 on 6 matching bases. V was pared by 3 bases and J by 4 bases, with 12 bases between. Germline V CDR1 and CDR2: SGHTA, FQGNSA. The CDR3 has 14 amino acids. CDR3 in amino acids: CASSLAGVVETQYF. The CDR3 nucleotides are TGTGCCAGCAGCTTGGCAGGGGTAGTAGAGACCCAGTACTTC. Complete variable domain (other parts from reference TRBV7-2 and TRBJ2-5): GAGVSQSPSNKVTEKGKDVELRCDPISGHTALYWYRQSLGQGLEFLIYFQGNSAPDKSGLPSDRFSAERTGGSVSTLTIQRTQQEDSAVYLCASSLAGVVETQYFGPGTRLLVL.

The V call is TRBV29-1, the J call TRBJ1-2, with D possibly matching TRBD1 (6 bases). V was shortened by 1 base and J by 4 bases, with 13 bases between the two germline ends. Germline V gives CDR1 SQVTM, CDR2 ANQGSEA. The CDR3 runs 14 residues. CDR3 residues: CSVEVAGVGYGYTF. CDR3 sequence (DNA): TGCAGCGTTGAAGTGGCAGGGGTAGGCTATGGCTACACCTTC.